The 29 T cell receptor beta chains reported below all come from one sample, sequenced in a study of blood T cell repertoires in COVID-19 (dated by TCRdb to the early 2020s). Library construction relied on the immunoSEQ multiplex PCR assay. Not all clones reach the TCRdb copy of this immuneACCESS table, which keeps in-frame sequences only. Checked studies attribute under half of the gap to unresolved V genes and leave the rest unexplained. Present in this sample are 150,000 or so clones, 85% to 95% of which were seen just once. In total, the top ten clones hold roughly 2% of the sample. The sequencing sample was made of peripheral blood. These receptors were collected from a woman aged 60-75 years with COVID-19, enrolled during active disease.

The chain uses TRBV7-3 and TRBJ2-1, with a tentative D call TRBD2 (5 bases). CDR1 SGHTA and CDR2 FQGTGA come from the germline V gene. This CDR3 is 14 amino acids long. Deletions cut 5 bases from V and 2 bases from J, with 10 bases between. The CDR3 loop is CASSAAGPYNEQFF. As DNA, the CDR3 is TGTGCCAGCAGCGCGGCGGGTCCCTACAATGAGCAGTTCTTC.

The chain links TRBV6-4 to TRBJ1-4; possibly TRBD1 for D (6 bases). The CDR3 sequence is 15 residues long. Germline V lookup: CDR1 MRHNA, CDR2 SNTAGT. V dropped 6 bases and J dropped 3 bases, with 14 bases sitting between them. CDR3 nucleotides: TGTGCCAGCAGAGAGACAGGAGACCCTAATGAAAAACTGTTTTTT. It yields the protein CASRETGDPNEKLFF.

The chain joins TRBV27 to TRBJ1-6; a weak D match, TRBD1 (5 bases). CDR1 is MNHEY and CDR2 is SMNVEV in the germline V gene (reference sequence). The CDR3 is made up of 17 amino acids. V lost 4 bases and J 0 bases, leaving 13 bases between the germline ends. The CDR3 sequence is CASSSGHPSSYNSPLHF. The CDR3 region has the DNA TGTGCCAGCAGTTCCGGACACCCGAGCTCCTATAATTCACCCCTCCACTTT.

CDR3 residues: CASSLDVRDRDTDTQYF. CDR3 bases: TGTGCCAGCAGCTTAGATGTCCGGGACAGGGATACAGATACGCAGTATTTT. The rearrangement links TRBV7-9 to TRBJ2-3; TRBD1 aligns across 9 bases. Germline assignment: CDR1 SEHNR and CDR2 FQNEAQ (reference sequence). Germline trimming cut 1 base from V and 3 bases from J; bases unmatched to any gene: 8. This CDR3 is 17 amino acids long.

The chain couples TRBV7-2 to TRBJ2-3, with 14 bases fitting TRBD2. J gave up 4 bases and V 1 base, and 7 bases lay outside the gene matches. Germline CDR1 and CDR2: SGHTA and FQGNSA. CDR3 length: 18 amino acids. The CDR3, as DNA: TGTGCCAGCAGCTTAGGAATGACTAGCGGGGGGGTCGCAGATACGCAGTATTTT. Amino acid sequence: CASSLGMTSGGVADTQYF.

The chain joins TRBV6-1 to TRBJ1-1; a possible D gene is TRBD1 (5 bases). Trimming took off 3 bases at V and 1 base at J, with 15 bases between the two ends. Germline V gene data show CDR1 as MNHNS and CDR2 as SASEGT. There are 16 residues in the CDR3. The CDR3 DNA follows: TGTGCCAGCAGTGAGTCATGGGGCGTAGGGAACACTGAAGCTTTCTTT. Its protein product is CASSESWGVGNTEAFF.

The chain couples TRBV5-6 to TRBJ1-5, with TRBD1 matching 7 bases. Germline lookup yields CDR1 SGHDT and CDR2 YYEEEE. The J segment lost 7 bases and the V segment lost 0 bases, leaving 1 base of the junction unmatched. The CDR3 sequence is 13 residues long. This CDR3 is CASSLVGGQPQHF. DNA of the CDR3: TGTGCCAGCAGCTTGGTAGGGGGCCAGCCCCAGCATTTT.

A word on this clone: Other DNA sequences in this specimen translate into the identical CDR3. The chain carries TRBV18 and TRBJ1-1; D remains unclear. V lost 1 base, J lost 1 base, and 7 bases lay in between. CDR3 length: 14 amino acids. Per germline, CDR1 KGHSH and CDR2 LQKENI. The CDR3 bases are TGTGCCAGCTCACCACTGCGGGAGAACACTGAAGCTTTCTTT. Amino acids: CASSPLRENTEAFF.

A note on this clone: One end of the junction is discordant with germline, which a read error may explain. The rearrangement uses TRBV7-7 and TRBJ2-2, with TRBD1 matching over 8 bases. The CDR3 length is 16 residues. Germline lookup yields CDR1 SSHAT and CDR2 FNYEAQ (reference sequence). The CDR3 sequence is CASSFLMTGVPGELFF. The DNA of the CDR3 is TGTGCTAGCAGCTTCCTGATGACAGGGGTTCCCGGGGAGCTGTTTTTT.

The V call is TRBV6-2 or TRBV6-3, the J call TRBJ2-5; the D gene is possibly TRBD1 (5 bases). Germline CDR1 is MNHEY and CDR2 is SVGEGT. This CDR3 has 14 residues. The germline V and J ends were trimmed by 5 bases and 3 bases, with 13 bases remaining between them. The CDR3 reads CASSTYRSEETQYF. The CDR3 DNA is TGTGCCAGCAGTACATACAGGTCAGAAGAGACCCAGTACTTC.

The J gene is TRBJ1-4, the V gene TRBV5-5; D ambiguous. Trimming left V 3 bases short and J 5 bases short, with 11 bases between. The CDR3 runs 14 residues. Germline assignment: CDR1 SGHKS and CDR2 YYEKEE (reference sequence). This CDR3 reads CASSSGDGNEKLFF. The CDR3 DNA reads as TGTGCCAGCAGCTCCGGGGATGGAAATGAAAAACTGTTTTTT.

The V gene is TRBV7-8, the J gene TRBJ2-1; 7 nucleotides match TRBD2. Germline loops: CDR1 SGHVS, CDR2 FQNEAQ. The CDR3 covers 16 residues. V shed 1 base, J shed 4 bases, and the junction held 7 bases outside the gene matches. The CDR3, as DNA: TGTGCCAGCAGCTTAGGTCTAGCGGTTTCTTACAATGAGCAGTTCTTC. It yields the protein CASSLGLAVSYNEQFF.

In nucleotides, the CDR3 is TGTGCCAGCAGCTTTTCCGGGGAATGGACCTTCTATGGCTACACCTTC. Its protein is CASSFSGEWTFYGYTF. The V and J genes are TRBV13 and TRBJ1-2; D is uncertain. This CDR3 comprises 16 residues. V was cut by 3 bases and J by 4 bases, with 18 bases left in between. CDR1 and CDR2 (germline): PRHDT, FYEKMQ (reference sequence).

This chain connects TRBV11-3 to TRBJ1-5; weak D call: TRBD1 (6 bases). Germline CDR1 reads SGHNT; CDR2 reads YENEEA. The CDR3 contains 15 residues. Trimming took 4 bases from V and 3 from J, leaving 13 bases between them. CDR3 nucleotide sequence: TGTGCCAGCAGCTCCCGGACAGCCTTCAATCAGCCCCAGCATTTT. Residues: CASSSRTAFNQPQHF.

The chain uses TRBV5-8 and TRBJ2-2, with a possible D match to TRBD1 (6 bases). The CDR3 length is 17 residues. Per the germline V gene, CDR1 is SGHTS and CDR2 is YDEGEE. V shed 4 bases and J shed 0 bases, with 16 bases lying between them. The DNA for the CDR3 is TGTGCCAGCAGCGCCGGCTCACAGGGAGCGAACACCGGGGAGCTGTTTTTT. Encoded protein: CASSAGSQGANTGELFF.

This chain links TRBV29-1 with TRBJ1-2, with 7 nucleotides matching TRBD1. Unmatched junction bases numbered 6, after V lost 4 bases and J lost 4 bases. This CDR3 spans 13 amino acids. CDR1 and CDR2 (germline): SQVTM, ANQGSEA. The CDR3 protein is CSVGGTVGYGYTF. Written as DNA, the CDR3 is TGCAGCGTTGGCGGGACAGTTGGCTATGGCTACACCTTC.

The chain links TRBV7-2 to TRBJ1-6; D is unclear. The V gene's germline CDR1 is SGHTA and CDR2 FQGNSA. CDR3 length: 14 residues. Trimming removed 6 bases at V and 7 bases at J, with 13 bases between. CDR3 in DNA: TGTGCCAGCAGTCCACCGAGCGGGAATTCACCCCTCCACTTT. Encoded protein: CASSPPSGNSPLHF.

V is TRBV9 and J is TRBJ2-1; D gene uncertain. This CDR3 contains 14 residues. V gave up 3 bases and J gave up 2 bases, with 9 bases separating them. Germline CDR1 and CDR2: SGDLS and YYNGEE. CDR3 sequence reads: CASSAGWTYNEQFF. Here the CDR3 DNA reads TGTGCCAGCAGCGCGGGTTGGACCTACAATGAGCAGTTCTTC.

As DNA, the CDR3 is TGTGCCAGCAGGCTAAACCGGGACAGGGGCTACGAGCAGTACTTC. This encodes CASRLNRDRGYEQYF. V usage is TRBV21-1 and J usage is TRBJ2-7; the table calls TRBD1, which could not be checked here. TRBV21-1 is a known pseudogene. The CDR3 is 15 residues long.

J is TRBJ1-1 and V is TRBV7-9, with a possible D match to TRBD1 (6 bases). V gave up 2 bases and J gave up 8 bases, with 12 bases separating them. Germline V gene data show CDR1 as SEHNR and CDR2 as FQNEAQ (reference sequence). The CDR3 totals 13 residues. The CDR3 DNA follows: TGTGCCAGCAGCTTAAGTAGAGGACAGGAAGCTTTCTTT. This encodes CASSLSRGQEAFF.

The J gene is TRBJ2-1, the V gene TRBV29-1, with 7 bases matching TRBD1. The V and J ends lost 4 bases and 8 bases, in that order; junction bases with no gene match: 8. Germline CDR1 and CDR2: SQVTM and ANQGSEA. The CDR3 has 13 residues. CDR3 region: CSVARDRVHEQFF. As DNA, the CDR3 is TGCAGCGTTGCCAGAGACAGGGTTCATGAGCAGTTCTTC.

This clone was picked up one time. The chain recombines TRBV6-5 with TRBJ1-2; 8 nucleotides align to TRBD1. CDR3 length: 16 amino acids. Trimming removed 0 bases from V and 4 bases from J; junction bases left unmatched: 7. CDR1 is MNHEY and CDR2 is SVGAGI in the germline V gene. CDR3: CASSYSGTGGTYGYTF. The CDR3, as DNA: TGTGCCAGCAGTTACTCGGGTACAGGGGGTACCTATGGCTACACCTTC.

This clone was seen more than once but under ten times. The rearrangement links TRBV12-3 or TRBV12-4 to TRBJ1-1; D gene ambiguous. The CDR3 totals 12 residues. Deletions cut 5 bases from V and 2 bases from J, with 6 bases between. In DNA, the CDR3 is TGTGCCAGCAGTCCTTCCAACACTGAAGCTTTCTTT. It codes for CASSPSNTEAFF.

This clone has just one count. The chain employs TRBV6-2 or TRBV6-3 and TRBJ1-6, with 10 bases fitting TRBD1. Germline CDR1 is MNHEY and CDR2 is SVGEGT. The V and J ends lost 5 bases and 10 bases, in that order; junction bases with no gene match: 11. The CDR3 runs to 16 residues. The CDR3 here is CASSPNTGTGDSPLHF. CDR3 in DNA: TGTGCCAGCAGTCCCAATACCGGGACAGGGGACTCACCCCTCCACTTT.

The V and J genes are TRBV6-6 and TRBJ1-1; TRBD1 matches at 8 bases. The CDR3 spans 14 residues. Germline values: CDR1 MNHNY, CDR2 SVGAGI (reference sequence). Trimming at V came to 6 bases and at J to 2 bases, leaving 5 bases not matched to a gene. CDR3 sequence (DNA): TGTGCCAGCAGAATAGACAGGGGAAACACTGAAGCTTTCTTT. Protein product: CASRIDRGNTEAFF.

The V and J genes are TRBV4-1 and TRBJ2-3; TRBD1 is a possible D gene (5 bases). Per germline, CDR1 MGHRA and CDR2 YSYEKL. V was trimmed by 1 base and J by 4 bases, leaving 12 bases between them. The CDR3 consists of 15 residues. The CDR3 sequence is CASSQVVREADTQYF. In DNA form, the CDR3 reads TGCGCCAGCAGCCAAGTAGTCAGGGAAGCAGATACGCAGTATTTT.

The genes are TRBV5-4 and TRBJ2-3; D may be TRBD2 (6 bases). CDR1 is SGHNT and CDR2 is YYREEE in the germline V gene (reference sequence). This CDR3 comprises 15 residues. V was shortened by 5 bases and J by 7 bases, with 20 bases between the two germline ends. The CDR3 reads CASSSTSGVSNTQYF. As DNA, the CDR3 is TGTGCCAGCAGTTCAACATCGGGGGTTTCAAATACGCAGTATTTT.

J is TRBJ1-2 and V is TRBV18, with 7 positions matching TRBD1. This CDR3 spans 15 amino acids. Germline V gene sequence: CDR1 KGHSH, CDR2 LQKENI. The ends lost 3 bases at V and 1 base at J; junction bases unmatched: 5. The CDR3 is CASSPNRGGNYGYTF. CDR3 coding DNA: TGTGCCAGCTCACCCAACAGGGGCGGTAACTATGGCTACACCTTC.

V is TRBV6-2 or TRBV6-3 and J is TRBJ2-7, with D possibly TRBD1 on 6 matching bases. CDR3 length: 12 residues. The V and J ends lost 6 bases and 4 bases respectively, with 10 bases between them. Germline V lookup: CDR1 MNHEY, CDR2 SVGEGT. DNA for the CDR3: TGTGCCAGCAGCCTAACAGGGTACGAGCAGTACTTC. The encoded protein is CASSLTGYEQYF.